This TCR beta chain comes out of a study of cytomegalovirus exposure and HLA in healthy donors. Study results and limitations: Fewer N-insertions (relative to the 666-donor mean) were reportedly seen in an Asian-associated ancestry cluster in a later analysis.

With 8 bases removed from V and 6 bases from J, the gap between germline ends came to 20 bases. In germline, CDR1 is SNHLY, CDR2 FYNNEI. This CDR3 has 14 residues. A word on this clone: Antigen specificity is unknown.

The study ran its PCR with 60 Vbeta and 13 Jbeta primers. Only in-frame clones appear in the TCRdb table, and some are missing; sequencing was by immunoSEQ multiplex PCR. The sample records approximately 93,000 clones, 79% being singletons. Material: PBMCs. V gene TRBV2 combines with J gene TRBJ2-7, with a tentative D call TRBD2 (5 bases). This clonotype was sampled from a woman between 40 and 55 years old in good health and CMV-seronegative. CDR3 DNA sequence: TGTGCCAGCGCACGAGGGATTAGCTATGGCGAGCAGTACTTC. Residues: CASARGISYGEQYF.